Listed below are T cell receptor beta chains from one sample, sequenced in a study of T-cell reconstitution after alpha-beta-depleted transplantation in children. TCRdb reprocessed the PCR reads with MiXCR, giving one entry per CDR3 protein. The sample includes about 830,000 distinct CDR3 sequences, 16% of them seen just once. The specimen was PBMCs, mostly from graft donor cells, collected 360 days after TCRalphabeta/CD19-depleted stem cell transplant. The receptors come from a male patient between 10 and 17 years old who had a stem cell transplant for acute lymphoblastic leukemia, so the T cells may come from the graft donor. Each CDR3 is given with its conserved first and last residue. The order of the fields is clone size, D gene, V gene, J gene, CDR3 DNA, CDR3 protein. A D gene is named only where the DNA matches it firmly. Some rows have no size entry. The others give once, few or many, or a class for an expanded clone.

NA	TRBD2	TRBV24-1	TRBJ2-7	TGTGCCACCAGTGACCCCGGGACTAGCGGCTCCTACGAGCAGTACTTC	CATSDPGTSGSYEQYF
few	TRBD1	TRBV2	TRBJ2-1	TGTGCCAGCGGGTTGGAGGGGACAGGGGGGGACGATGAGCAGTTCTTC	CASGLEGTGGDDEQFF
NA	NA	TRBV4-2	TRBJ2-3	TGTGCCAGCAGCCACGCATTAGCGTCCCAAGGCCCAGATACGCAGTATTTT	CASSHALASQGPDTQYF
few	TRBD2	TRBV9	TRBJ2-1	TGTGCCAGCAGCGTAGGGGCCCCAGTCACTAGCGGCCCGCTAAGCAATGAGCAGTTCTTC	CASSVGAPVTSGPLSNEQFF
few	TRBD1	TRBV6-1	TRBJ1-2	TGTGCCAGCAGTGAAGCCTTAACAGGGGGTGCCGCTAACTATGGCTACACCTTC	CASSEALTGGAANYGYTF
many	NA	TRBV12-3/TRBV12-4	TRBJ1-5	TGTGCCAGCAGTTTAAGACAGTATAGCAATCAGCCCCAGCATTTT	CASSLRQYSNQPQHF
few	NA	TRBV15	TRBJ2-1	TGTGCCACCAGCAGAGATCACCCAGCAACCTACAATGAGCAGTTCTTC	CATSRDHPATYNEQFF
NA	TRBD1	TRBV7-3	TRBJ2-7	TGTGCCAGCAGCCCCGGAAGGATCCGGGACAGGGGATACGAGCAGTACTTC	CASSPGRIRDRGYEQYF
NA	NA	TRBV29-1	TRBJ1-2	TGCAGCGTTGATCGGGGGTGGGCTTATGGCTACACCTTC	CSVDRGWAYGYTF
NA	NA	TRBV5-1	TRBJ2-7	TGCGCCAGCAGCTTTGGGTTCGGAAAAGTGGCCAGCTCCTACGAGCAGTACTTC	CASSFGFGKVASSYEQYF
few	NA	TRBV10-2	TRBJ2-3	TGCGCCAGCAGTGAGCTCTCATACTCTAGCACAGATACGCAGTATTTT	CASSELSYSSTDTQYF
NA	NA	TRBV3-1	TRBJ1-4	TGTGCCAGCAGCCAAGTACACCATAATGAAAAACTGTTTTTT	CASSQVHHNEKLFF
NA	NA	TRBV4-1	TRBJ1-1	TGCGCCAGCAGCCAGCTCGTGACAGAGATGAACACTGAAGCTTTCTTT	CASSQLVTEMNTEAFF
NA	TRBD1	TRBV12-3/TRBV12-4	TRBJ2-2	TGTGCCAGCAGTCCCTGGACAGGGGGCGTCGCCGGGGAGCTGTTTTTT	CASSPWTGGVAGELFF
NA	NA	TRBV2	TRBJ2-4	TGTGCCAGCAGAACGACGAGGGCCAGGGGCGACATTCAGTACTTC	CASRTTRARGDIQYF
NA	TRBD1	TRBV7-9	TRBJ1-4	TGTGCCAGCAGCCGGGGACAGGGTAGACGAACTAATGAAAAACTGTTTTTT	CASSRGQGRRTNEKLFF
NA	NA	TRBV18	TRBJ2-7	TGTGCCAGCTCACCCCTTCCCCCAGGCGGAGGTAACTACGAGCAGTACTTC	CASSPLPPGGGNYEQYF
NA	NA	TRBV2	TRBJ2-4	TGTGCCAGCAGAGCCGCAGATTTAGCCAAAAACATTCAGTACTTC	CASRAADLAKNIQYF
NA	NA	TRBV15	TRBJ2-6	TGTGCCACCCGGGGAACTGGGGCCAACGTCCTGACTTTC	CATRGTGANVLTF
NA	NA	TRBV5-4	TRBJ1-1	TGTGCCAGCAGCTTTCTGGCGAAAGGAGCTTTCTTT	CASSFLAKGAFF
few	NA	TRBV5-1	TRBJ1-2	TGCGCCAGCAGCTTGGTTGTGATGGGATCGGACTATGGCTACACCTTC	CASSLVVMGSDYGYTF
many	TRBD1	TRBV9	TRBJ2-1	TGTGCCAGCAGCGTAGCAGCCTTTTCGGGACAGGGTTACAATGAGCAGTTCTTC	CASSVAAFSGQGYNEQFF
many	TRBD2	TRBV20-1	TRBJ2-1	TGCAGTGCCCGAGCGGGAGGCTATGAGCAGTTCTTC	CSARAGGYEQFF
NA	TRBD2	TRBV7-6	TRBJ2-7	TGTGCCAGCAGCTTGACTAGCGGGAACGTATACGAGCAGTACTTC	CASSLTSGNVYEQYF
NA	NA	TRBV18	TRBJ1-3	TGTGCCAGCTCACCGATGTTGCCTGTAGAGGGTGGAAACACCATATATTTT	CASSPMLPVEGGNTIYF
once	TRBD2	TRBV5-1	TRBJ2-2	TGCGCCAGCAGCTTAGCGGGAGTACACACCGGGGAGCTGTTTTTT	CASSLAGVHTGELFF
NA	NA	TRBV7-8	TRBJ2-3	TGTGCCAGCTATCGGGCTGGGACGGAGTACACAGATACGCAGTATTTT	CASYRAGTEYTDTQYF
NA	NA	TRBV4-2	TRBJ2-3	TGTGCCAGCAGCCAAGTACTAGCCCCGGCTAGCACAGATACGCAGTATTTT	CASSQVLAPASTDTQYF
NA	NA	TRBV27	TRBJ2-5	TGTGCCTCAGCCTCGAAGGGGACCCAGACCCAGTACTTC	CASASKGTQTQYF
NA	TRBD1	TRBV4-1	TRBJ2-2	TGCGCCAGCAGCCTGGGGACAGACTACACCGGGGAGCTGTTTTTT	CASSLGTDYTGELFF
few	NA	TRBV7-3	TRBJ1-3	TGTGCCAGCAGCTTAAACCAGGGGTCCACCATATATTTT	CASSLNQGSTIYF
NA	NA	TRBV29-1	TRBJ2-7	TGCAGCGTTGTCGTTATAGCTTGGGGTCCCTACGAGCAGTACTTC	CSVVVIAWGPYEQYF
NA	NA	TRBV29-1	TRBJ1-2	TGCAGCGTTGGGGGACCAGGAGATGGCTACACCTTC	CSVGGPGDGYTF
NA	NA	TRBV3-1	TRBJ2-7	TGTGCCAGCAGCCAAGGGCCGGGAGAGCAGTACTTC	CASSQGPGEQYF
few	TRBD1	TRBV5-5	TRBJ2-1	TGTGCCAGCAGCATTAGACAGGGGGCCAGTCCCCTCTACAATGAGCAGTTCTTC	CASSIRQGASPLYNEQFF
few	TRBD1	TRBV29-1	TRBJ2-7	TGCAGCGTTGAAACCTTTGGGACAGGGGGTATATACGAGCAGTACTTC	CSVETFGTGGIYEQYF
NA	NA	TRBV7-6	TRBJ2-5	TGTGCCTCCGGGAGAGAGGCAGAGACCCAGTACTTC	CASGREAETQYF
NA	TRBD1	TRBV12-3/TRBV12-4	TRBJ2-4	TGTGCCAGCAGCCGTAGACAGGGGACGCTAGCCAAAAACATTCAGTACTTC	CASSRRQGTLAKNIQYF
NA	TRBD1	TRBV5-6	TRBJ1-5	TGTGCCAGCAGCCTCGGACAGGGCCTCTATAGCAATCAGCCCCAGCATTTT	CASSLGQGLYSNQPQHF
NA	TRBD1	TRBV20-1	TRBJ1-5	TGCAGTGCCCTGAGACAGGGGAGGCATCAGCCCCAGCATTTT	CSALRQGRHQPQHF
NA	TRBD2	TRBV12-3/TRBV12-4	TRBJ2-7	TGTGCCAGCAGACCCAGCGGGAACGGCTACGAGCAGTACTTC	CASRPSGNGYEQYF
few	TRBD1	TRBV27	TRBJ2-7	TGTGCCAGCAGTCCTCTCGGACAGGGTGCTACCTACGAGCAGTACTTC	CASSPLGQGATYEQYF
NA	TRBD2	TRBV27	TRBJ2-1	TGTGCCAGCAGTCCCTCTCAAGCGGGAGAGCAGTTCTTC	CASSPSQAGEQFF
few	TRBD2	TRBV5-1	TRBJ2-7	TGCGCCAGCAGCTTGGTACCGGGACTAGCGACCGCCCCCCGTTCCTACGAGCAGTACTTC	CASSLVPGLATAPRSYEQYF
NA	NA	TRBV6-5	TRBJ1-2	TGTGCCAGCAGTTACTCGGTCGGGGCAGGCCCCTATGGCTACACCTTC	CASSYSVGAGPYGYTF
NA	NA	TRBV20-1	TRBJ2-1	TGCAGTGCGGCGGACACGGTGGCCATACAGGGGCAGTTCTTC	CSAADTVAIQGQFF
NA	TRBD1	TRBV29-1	TRBJ1-2	TGCAGCGTTGAGTCGGGACAGCGCTTAGGCTACACCTTC	CSVESGQRLGYTF
few	NA	TRBV5-6	TRBJ2-1	TGTGCCAGCAGCCTACGGGCCCGAACCGACTCCTACAATGAGCAGTTCTTC	CASSLRARTDSYNEQFF
many	TRBD2	TRBV12-3/TRBV12-4	TRBJ2-1	TGTGCCAGCAGTTCAGAACGGTTAGCGGGAGGAGTCGACAATGAGCAGTTCTTC	CASSSERLAGGVDNEQFF
NA	NA	TRBV27	TRBJ2-7	TGTGCCAGCAGTGCCAGACCCCTTACCTACGAGCAGTACTTC	CASSARPLTYEQYF
few	NA	TRBV10-3	TRBJ2-5	TGTGCCATCAGTGAGGGAGGGGCGGGAAAAGAGACCCAGTACTTC	CAISEGGAGKETQYF
many	NA	TRBV4-2	TRBJ2-7	TGTGCCAGCAGCCAAGATAGGGACTCCTGGAACGAGCAGTACTTC	CASSQDRDSWNEQYF
once	TRBD1	TRBV19	TRBJ2-6	TGTGCCAGTAGGACAGGGGCGGACTCTGGGGCCAACGTCCTGACTTTC	CASRTGADSGANVLTF
NA	NA	TRBV9	TRBJ1-5	TGTGCCAGCAGCGTAGGTCAGGGAGGGGGCAATCAGCCCCAGCATTTT	CASSVGQGGGNQPQHF